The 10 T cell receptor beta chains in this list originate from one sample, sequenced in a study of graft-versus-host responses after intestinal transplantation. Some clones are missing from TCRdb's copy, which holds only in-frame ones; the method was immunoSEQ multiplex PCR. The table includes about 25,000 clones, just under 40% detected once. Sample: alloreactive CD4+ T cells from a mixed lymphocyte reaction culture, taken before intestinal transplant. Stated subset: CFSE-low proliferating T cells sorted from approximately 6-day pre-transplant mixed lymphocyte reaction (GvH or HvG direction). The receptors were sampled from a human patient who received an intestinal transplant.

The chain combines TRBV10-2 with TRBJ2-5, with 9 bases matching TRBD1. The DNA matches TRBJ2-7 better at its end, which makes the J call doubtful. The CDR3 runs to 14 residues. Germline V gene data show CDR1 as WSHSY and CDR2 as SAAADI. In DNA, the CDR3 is TGCGCCAGCAGCCGGACAGGGGACTTCTACGAGCAGTACTTC. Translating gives CASSRTGDFYEQYF.

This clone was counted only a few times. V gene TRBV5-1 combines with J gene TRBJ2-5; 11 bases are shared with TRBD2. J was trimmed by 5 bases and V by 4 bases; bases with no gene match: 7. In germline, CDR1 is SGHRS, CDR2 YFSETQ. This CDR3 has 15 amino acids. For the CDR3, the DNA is TGCGCCAGCAGCCGCACTAGCGGGAGCTGGGAGACCCAGTACTTC. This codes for CASSRTSGSWETQYF.

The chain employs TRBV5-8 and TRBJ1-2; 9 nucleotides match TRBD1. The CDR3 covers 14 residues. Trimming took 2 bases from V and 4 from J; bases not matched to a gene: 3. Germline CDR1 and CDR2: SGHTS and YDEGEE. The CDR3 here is CASSFSGQGYGYTF. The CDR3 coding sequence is TGTGCCAGCAGCTTCTCGGGACAGGGCTATGGCTACACCTTC.

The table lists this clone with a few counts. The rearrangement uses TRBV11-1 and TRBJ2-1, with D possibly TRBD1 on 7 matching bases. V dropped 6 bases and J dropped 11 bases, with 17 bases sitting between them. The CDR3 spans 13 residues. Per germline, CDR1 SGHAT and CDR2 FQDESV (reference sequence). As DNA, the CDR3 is TGTGCCAGCAGTTTTGTCCAGGGGGGTAAGCAGTTCTTC. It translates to CASSFVQGGKQFF.

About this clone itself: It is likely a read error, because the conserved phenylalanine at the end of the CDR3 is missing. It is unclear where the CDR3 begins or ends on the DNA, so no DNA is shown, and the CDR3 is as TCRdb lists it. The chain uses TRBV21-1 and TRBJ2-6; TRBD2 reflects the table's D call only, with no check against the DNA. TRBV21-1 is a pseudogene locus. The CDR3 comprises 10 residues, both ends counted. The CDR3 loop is CASSKAEERI.

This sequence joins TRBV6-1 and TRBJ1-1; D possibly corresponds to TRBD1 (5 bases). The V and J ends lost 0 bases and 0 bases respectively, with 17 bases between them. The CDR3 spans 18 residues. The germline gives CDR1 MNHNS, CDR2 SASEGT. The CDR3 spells CASSEARRGTALNTEAFF. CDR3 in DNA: TGTGCCAGCAGTGAAGCCCGACGGGGGACGGCCCTGAACACTGAAGCTTTCTTT.

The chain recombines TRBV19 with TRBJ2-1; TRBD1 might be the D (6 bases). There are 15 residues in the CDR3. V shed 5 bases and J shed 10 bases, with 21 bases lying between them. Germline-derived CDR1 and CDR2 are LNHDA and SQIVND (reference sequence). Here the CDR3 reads CASSLGDLIGGEQFF. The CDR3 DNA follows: TGTGCCAGTAGTTTGGGGGACCTCATAGGGGGAGAGCAGTTCTTC.

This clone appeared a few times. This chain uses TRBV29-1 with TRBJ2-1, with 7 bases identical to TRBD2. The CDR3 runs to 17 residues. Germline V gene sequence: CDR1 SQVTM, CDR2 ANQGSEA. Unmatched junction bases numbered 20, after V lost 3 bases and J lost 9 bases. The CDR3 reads CSVEFRWSTSRLVEQFF. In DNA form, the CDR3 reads TGCAGCGTTGAGTTTCGGTGGTCGACTAGCCGGCTCGTTGAGCAGTTCTTC.

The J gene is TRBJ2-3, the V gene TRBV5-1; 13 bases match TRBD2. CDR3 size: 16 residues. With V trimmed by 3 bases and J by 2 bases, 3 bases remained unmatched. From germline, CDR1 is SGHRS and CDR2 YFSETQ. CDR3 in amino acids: CASSSGLAGATDTQYF. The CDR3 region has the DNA TGCGCCAGCAGCTCCGGACTAGCGGGAGCCACAGATACGCAGTATTTT. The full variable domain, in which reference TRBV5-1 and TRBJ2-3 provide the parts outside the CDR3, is KAGVTQTPRYLIKTRGQQVTLSCSPISGHRSVSWYQQTPGQGLQFLFEYFSETQRNKGNFPGRFSGRQFSNSRSEMNVSTLELGDSALYLCASSSGLAGATDTQYFGPGTRLTVL.

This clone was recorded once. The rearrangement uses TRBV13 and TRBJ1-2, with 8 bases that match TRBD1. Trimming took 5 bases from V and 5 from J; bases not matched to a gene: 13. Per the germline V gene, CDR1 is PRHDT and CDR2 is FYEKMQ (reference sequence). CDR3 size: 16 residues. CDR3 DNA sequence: TGTGCCAGCAGCACGTTGACAGGGGTGAAGCGATATGGCTACACCTTC. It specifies CASSTLTGVKRYGYTF.